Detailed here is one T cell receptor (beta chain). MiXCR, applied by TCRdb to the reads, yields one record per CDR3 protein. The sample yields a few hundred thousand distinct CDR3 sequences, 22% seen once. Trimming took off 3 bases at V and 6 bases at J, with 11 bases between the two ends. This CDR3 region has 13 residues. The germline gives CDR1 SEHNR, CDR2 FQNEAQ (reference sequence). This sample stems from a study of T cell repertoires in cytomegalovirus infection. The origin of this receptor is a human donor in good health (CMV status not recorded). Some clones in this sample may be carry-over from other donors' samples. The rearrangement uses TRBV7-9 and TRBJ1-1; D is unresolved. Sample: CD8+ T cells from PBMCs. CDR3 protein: CASSFPPGSEAFF. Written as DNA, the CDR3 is TGTGCCAGCAGCTTCCCCCCGGGCTCTGAAGCTTTCTTT.